This T cell receptor beta chain is from a study of blood T cell repertoires in COVID-19. In this sample, this clone turned up a few times. The authors' processing: The assay estimated nucleated cells by amplifying reference gene primers. Assay used: immunoSEQ multiplex PCR; TCRdb lists only in-frame clones, some missing. Clone size and the V and J calls come from that table; the DNA yielded D and trimming. This sample yields about 140,000 clones, of which approximately 81% are seen a single time; about 2.8% belongs to the top ten. This CDR3 is built from 15 residues. Trimming removed 6 bases at V and 2 bases at J, with 15 bases between. Germline V gene sequence: CDR1 KGHDR, CDR2 SFDVKD.

The specimen was peripheral blood. The chain has TRBV24-1 and TRBJ1-2; D may be TRBD1 (5 bases). The sequence was obtained from a human donor with acute or convalescent COVID-19. The donor label of this sample is uncertain. CDR3 region: CATSSGGGSNYGYTF. In DNA, the CDR3 is TGTGCCACCAGTTCAGGCGGGGGTTCAAACTATGGCTACACCTTC.